The 9 T cell receptor beta chains presented below share a single source sample, sequenced in a study of T cells in Graves' hyperthyroidism and ophthalmopathy. RNA transcripts were the template for amplifying TCR beta CDR3 regions. In the first-round RT-PCR of the TCR CDR3, the HTBI primer set was used. TCRdb reprocessed the multiplex PCR reads via MiXCR and lists one record per CDR3 protein. The table includes approximately 510,000 distinct CDR3 sequences, 40% to 50% detected once. The sequenced sample was peripheral blood or thyroid tissue (not recorded which). Receptors originate from an adult woman with Graves' disease, either hyperthyroidism or ophthalmopathy (not recorded which).

In this sample, this clonotype turned up many times. This may be a read error, as it is one base from a much larger clone. The J gene is TRBJ2-7, the V gene TRBV5-5, with TRBD1 identical over 8 bases. V shed 4 bases and J 3 bases; nucleotides not matched to a gene: 3. This CDR3 has 13 residues. Per germline, CDR1 SGHKS and CDR2 YYEKEE (reference sequence). The chain's CDR3 is CASSTGTGYEQYF. The CDR3 DNA is TGTGCCAGCAGCACCGGGACAGGCTACGAGCAGTACTTC.

The V gene is TRBV29-1, the J gene TRBJ2-7; 7 bases line up with TRBD1. CDR3 length equals 12 residues. Germline-derived CDR1 and CDR2 are SQVTM and ANQGSEA. J gave up 7 bases and V 5 bases, and 8 bases lay outside the gene matches. The CDR3 DNA is TGCAGCGTTTCAACAGGGGCGAGGGAGCAGTACTTC. It specifies CSVSTGAREQYF.

The genes are TRBV29-1 and TRBJ1-1; tentatively, D is TRBD1 (6 bases). This CDR3 region has 14 residues. Germline V gives CDR1 SQVTM, CDR2 ANQGSEA. The CDR3 here is CSLWVRGMNTEAFF. For the CDR3, the DNA is TGCAGTTTATGGGTCAGGGGTATGAACACTGAAGCTTTCTTT. Filled out from reference TRBV29-1 and TRBJ1-1, the complete variable domain reads SAVISQKPSRDICQRGTSLTIQCQVDSQVTMMFWYRQQPGQSLTLIATANQGSEATYESGFVIDKFPISRPNLTFSTLTVSNMSPEDSSIYLCSLWVRGMNTEAFFGQGTRLTVV.

This clonotype was seen only a few times. This chain joins TRBV29-1 and TRBJ1-2; the D gene is possibly TRBD1 (5 bases). CDR1 and CDR2 from the germline V gene are SQVTM and ANQGSEA. Trimming cost V 1 base and J 8 bases, with 11 bases left between them. The CDR3 contains 12 residues. As DNA, the CDR3 is TGCAGCGTTGAAGGGGGCTTGGGAGGCTACACCTTC. It specifies CSVEGGLGGYTF.

V and J are TRBV7-9 and TRBJ1-6; 8 bases fit TRBD1. V lost 5 bases, J lost 0 bases, and 6 bases stayed unmatched. The CDR3 is 17 residues long. Germline CDR1 SEHNR, CDR2 FQNEAQ (reference sequence). CDR3 sequence reads: CASSHRDRSSYNSPLHF. The CDR3 DNA sequence: TGTGCCAGCAGCCACCGGGACAGGAGCTCCTATAATTCACCCCTCCACTTT.

V is TRBV29-1 and J is TRBJ1-4; TRBD1 might be the D (6 bases). Trimming left V 6 bases short and J 10 bases short, with 15 bases between. The CDR3 runs 12 residues. Germline lookup yields CDR1 SQVTM and CDR2 ANQGSEA. This CDR3 reads CSVATGRRKLFF. The CDR3 region has the DNA TGCAGCGTGGCGACAGGTCGACGAAAACTGTTTTTT.

There are many counts of this clonotype. The V and J genes are TRBV13 and TRBJ1-1; D is ambiguous. CDR3 length: 14 amino acids. Trimming cost V 3 bases and J 0 bases, with 8 bases left between them. Looked up from germline, CDR1 is PRHDT and CDR2 is FYEKMQ (reference sequence). In nucleotides, the CDR3 is TGTGCCAGCAGCTTTTACAGACTGAACACTGAAGCTTTCTTT. It is translated as CASSFYRLNTEAFF.

The chain couples TRBV10-3 to TRBJ2-7, with D unresolved. Looked up from germline, CDR1 is ENHRY and CDR2 is SYGVKD. CDR3 size: 14 residues. The DNA of the CDR3 is TGTGTCAGCAGTTTGAGGCTTGCCAACTACGAGCAGTACTTC. As protein: CVSSLRLANYEQYF.

The chain has TRBV5-6 and TRBJ2-2; 8 nucleotides line up with TRBD2. Germline assignment: CDR1 SGHDT and CDR2 YYEEEE. CDR3 length equals 17 residues. The V and J ends lost 4 bases and 0 bases, in that order; junction bases with no gene match: 8. The CDR3 DNA reads as TGTGCCAGCAGCACAACCATTAGCGGGGCGAACACCGGGGAGCTGTTTTTT. It codes for CASSTTISGANTGELFF.